This T cell receptor (beta chain) was captured in a study of CD8 T cells in Susac syndrome. Reverse transcription used roughly 0.5 to 1 ug RNA and random hexamers. TCRdb analysed the immunoSEQ multiplex PCR reads with MiXCR anew, one entry per CDR3 protein. Among fewer than 85,000 distinct CDR3 sequences listed, 94% were seen once. V lost 5 bases to trimming and J lost 3 bases, with 12 bases between them. The germline V gene has CDR1 SGHVS and CDR2 FQNEAQ. The CDR3 extends over 14 amino acids. The source of this sequence is a human donor with Susac syndrome. This chain joins TRBV7-8 and TRBJ2-3; tentatively, D is TRBD2 (5 bases). Sequencing was done on a sample of CD8+ T cells from PBMCs. CDR3 residues: CASSQRFGTDTQYF. The DNA of the CDR3 is TGTGCCAGCAGCCAGCGGTTTGGGACAGATACGCAGTATTTT. The whole variable domain, filled in from reference TRBV7-8 and TRBJ2-3, reads GAGVSQSPRYKVAKRGQDVALRCDPISGHVSLFWYQQALGQGPEFLTYFQNEAQLDKSGLPSDRFFAERPEGSVSTLKIQRTQQEDSAVYLCASSQRFGTDTQYFGPGTRLTVL.